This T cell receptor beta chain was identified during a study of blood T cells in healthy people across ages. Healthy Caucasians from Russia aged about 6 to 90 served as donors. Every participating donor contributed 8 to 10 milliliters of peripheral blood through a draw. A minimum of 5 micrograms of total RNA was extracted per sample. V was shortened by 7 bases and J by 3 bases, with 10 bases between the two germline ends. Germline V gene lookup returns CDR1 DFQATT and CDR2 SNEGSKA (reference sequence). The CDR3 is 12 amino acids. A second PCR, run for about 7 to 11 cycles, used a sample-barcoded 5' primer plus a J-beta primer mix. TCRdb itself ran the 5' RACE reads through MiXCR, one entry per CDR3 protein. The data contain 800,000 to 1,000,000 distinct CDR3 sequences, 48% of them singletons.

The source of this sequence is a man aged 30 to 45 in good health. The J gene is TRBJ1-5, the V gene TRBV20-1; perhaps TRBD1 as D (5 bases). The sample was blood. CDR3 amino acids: CSVRQNNQPQHF. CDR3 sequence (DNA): TGCAGTGTGCGACAGAACAATCAGCCCCAGCATTTT.